This T cell receptor beta chain was observed in a study of cytomegalovirus exposure and HLA in healthy donors. Every donor was a healthy person donating bone marrow. 60 Vbeta and 13 Jbeta primers were used in PCR. Libraries were prepared by immunoSEQ multiplex PCR; TCRdb keeps only in-frame clonotypes and omits some of them. The data hold roughly 110,000 clones, with 82% observed a single time. The CDR3 is made up of 13 amino acids. V was trimmed by 4 bases and J by 4 bases, leaving 12 bases between them. The germline V gene has CDR1 SGHRS and CDR2 YFSETQ. This chain connects TRBV5-1 to TRBJ2-7; D possibly uses TRBD1 or TRBD2 (5 bases each). The sequence derives from a man between 25 and 39 years old in good health and CMV-seropositive. Sample: PBMCs. CDR3 sequence: CASSVGTGYEQYF. The CDR3 DNA is TGCGCCAGCAGCGTGGGGACGGGATACGAGCAGTACTTC.